These T cell receptor beta chains were read from a single sample in a study of blood T cell repertoires in COVID-19. Clones were sequenced by immunoSEQ multiplex PCR, and TCRdb holds only the in-frame ones, with some missing. The table has roughly 48,000 clones, about four fifths seen once. The source material was peripheral blood. These receptors all stem from a human donor in a cohort sampled during active COVID-19. Each CDR3 is given with its conserved first and last residue. The order of the fields is J gene, D gene, V gene, clone size, CDR3 DNA, CDR3 protein. A D gene is named only where the DNA matches it firmly. Where a row states a size, it is once, few, many or the class of an expanded clone; other rows omit it.

j_call: TRBJ2-1
d_call: TRBD2
v_call: TRBV3-1/TRBV3-2
clone_size: NA
cdr3_nt: TGTGCCAGCAGCCAAGATCCTCGAGAAGCGGGGGAGTTCTTC
cdr3_aa: CASSQDPREAGEFF

j_call: TRBJ1-2
d_call: NA
v_call: TRBV4-1
clone_size: few
cdr3_nt: TGCGCCAGCAGCCAAGTCCTAAGTCAGGGGCGGTTTGGCTACACCTTC
cdr3_aa: CASSQVLSQGRFGYTF

j_call: TRBJ2-7
d_call: TRBD1
v_call: TRBV10-3
clone_size: few
cdr3_nt: TGTGCCATCAGTAACGGACAGGTCCGGCTGGAGCAGTACTTC
cdr3_aa: CAISNGQVRLEQYF

j_call: TRBJ1-3
d_call: NA
v_call: TRBV25-1
clone_size: NA
cdr3_nt: TGTGCCAGCAGTGTAGCTAGCGGGGCGGACACCATATATTTT
cdr3_aa: CASSVASGADTIYF

j_call: TRBJ1-6
d_call: NA
v_call: TRBV7-8
clone_size: NA
cdr3_nt: TGTGCCAGCAGGCGCTCGAGCTATAATTCACCCCTCCACTTT
cdr3_aa: CASRRSSYNSPLHF

j_call: TRBJ2-2
d_call: NA
v_call: TRBV7-9
clone_size: NA
cdr3_nt: TGTGCCAGCAGCTTAATGTCACACAACACCGGGGAGCTGTTTTTT
cdr3_aa: CASSLMSHNTGELFF

j_call: TRBJ2-7
d_call: NA
v_call: TRBV6-5
clone_size: NA
cdr3_nt: TGTGCCAGCAGTTACTCGTCCCAGGGGCAAGCCGAGCAGTACTTC
cdr3_aa: CASSYSSQGQAEQYF

j_call: TRBJ2-5
d_call: TRBD2
v_call: TRBV10-3
clone_size: NA
cdr3_nt: TGTGCCATCAGTGAGAGACTAGCGGGGGCCCTCCAAGAGACCCAGTACTTC
cdr3_aa: CAISERLAGALQETQYF

j_call: TRBJ1-4
d_call: TRBD1
v_call: TRBV2
clone_size: NA
cdr3_nt: TGTGCCAGCAGGAGGGGCAGGGGGACGAATGAAAAACTGTTTTTT
cdr3_aa: CASRRGRGTNEKLFF

j_call: TRBJ2-1
d_call: TRBD2
v_call: TRBV7-2
clone_size: NA
cdr3_nt: TGTGCCAGCAGCTTAGGCGGGACTAGCGGGGGGGCCGGAGAGCAGTTCTTC
cdr3_aa: CASSLGGTSGGAGEQFF

j_call: TRBJ1-2
d_call: TRBD1
v_call: TRBV18
clone_size: NA
cdr3_nt: TGTGCCAGCTCACCGGGACAGTATGGCTACACCTTC
cdr3_aa: CASSPGQYGYTF

j_call: TRBJ2-7
d_call: NA
v_call: TRBV5-5
clone_size: NA
cdr3_nt: TGTGCCAGCATCCACCAAGGGGCAGGGTCCTACGAGCAGTACTTC
cdr3_aa: CASIHQGAGSYEQYF

j_call: TRBJ2-3
d_call: TRBD2
v_call: TRBV29-1
clone_size: NA
cdr3_nt: TGCAGCGTAGCTAGCGGGGGGGCCCCAGATACGCAGTATTTT
cdr3_aa: CSVASGGAPDTQYF

j_call: TRBJ2-5
d_call: TRBD1
v_call: TRBV13
clone_size: NA
cdr3_nt: TGTGCCAGCAGCTTAGCCCCGGGACAGTTAGAGGAGACCCAGTACTTC
cdr3_aa: CASSLAPGQLEETQYF

j_call: TRBJ2-7
d_call: TRBD1
v_call: TRBV6-6
clone_size: NA
cdr3_nt: TGTGCCAGCAGACCCACACCGGGACAGGGTTTCCACGAGCAGTACTTC
cdr3_aa: CASRPTPGQGFHEQYF

j_call: TRBJ1-1
d_call: NA
v_call: TRBV9
clone_size: NA
cdr3_nt: TGTGCCAGCAGCGTAGGCGCGAACACTGAAGCTTTCTTT
cdr3_aa: CASSVGANTEAFF

j_call: TRBJ2-7
d_call: TRBD1
v_call: TRBV7-9
clone_size: NA
cdr3_nt: TGTGCCAGCAGCTTAGTCGGGACAGGTACCGACGAGCAGTACTTC
cdr3_aa: CASSLVGTGTDEQYF

j_call: TRBJ2-1
d_call: NA
v_call: TRBV5-1
clone_size: once
cdr3_nt: TGCGCCAGCAGCTCCCCCGGTGGCAATGAGCAGTTCTTC
cdr3_aa: CASSSPGGNEQFF

j_call: TRBJ2-1
d_call: TRBD2
v_call: TRBV7-3
clone_size: once
cdr3_nt: TGTGCCAGCAGCCCAGGACTAGTAACCCCGCATGAGCAGTTCTTC
cdr3_aa: CASSPGLVTPHEQFF

j_call: TRBJ1-2
d_call: TRBD1
v_call: TRBV12-5
clone_size: NA
cdr3_nt: TGTGCTAGTGAATCCGGGACAGGACTCAATCCTGCCCCTCTTAACTATGGCTACACCTTC
cdr3_aa: CASESGTGLNPAPLNYGYTF

j_call: TRBJ2-7
d_call: TRBD2
v_call: TRBV6-5
clone_size: NA
cdr3_nt: TGTGCCGTAGCGGGGGGCTACGAGCAGTACTTC
cdr3_aa: CAVAGGYEQYF

j_call: TRBJ2-2
d_call: NA
v_call: TRBV5-1
clone_size: NA
cdr3_nt: TGCGCCAGCCAAATCTTCACCGAGGGGGAGCTGTTTTTT
cdr3_aa: CASQIFTEGELFF